Sequencing of this TCR beta chain was carried out in a study of monozygotic twins with inflammatory bowel disease. Findings and caveats of the study: Repertoire similarity was not found to differ between concordant and discordant twins, possibly from limited power.

With respect to this clonotype: Its specificity is not known.

Blood samples, whole and unsorted for T cells, yielded the isolated total RNA. The authors ran two nested PCRs of approximately 16 and 10 cycles on TCRalpha and TCRbeta cDNA. With the 5' RACE reads reprocessed, TCRdb shows one record per CDR3 protein and no DNA. Recorded for this sample: about 440,000 distinct CDR3 sequences. The germline gives CDR1 LNHDA, CDR2 SQIVND (reference sequence). This CDR3 contains 14 residues. The rearrangement links TRBV19 to TRBJ2-1. The source is a human donor with ulcerative colitis or Crohn's disease, or a healthy co-twin of an affected twin (not recorded which). The sample comprised blood. CDR3 loop: CASSRTDSYNEQFF.